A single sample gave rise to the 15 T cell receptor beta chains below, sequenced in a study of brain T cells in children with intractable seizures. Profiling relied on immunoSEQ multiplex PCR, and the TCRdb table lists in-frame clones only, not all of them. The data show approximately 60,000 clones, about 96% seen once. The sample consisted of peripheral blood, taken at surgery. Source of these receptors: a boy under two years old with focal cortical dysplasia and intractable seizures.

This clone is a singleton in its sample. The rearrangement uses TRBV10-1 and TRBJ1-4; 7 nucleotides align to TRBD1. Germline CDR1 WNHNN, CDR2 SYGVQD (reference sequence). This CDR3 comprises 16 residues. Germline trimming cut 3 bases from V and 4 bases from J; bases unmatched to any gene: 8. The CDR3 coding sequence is TGCGCCAGCAGTGACTCAATCCGGGACAGTAATGAAAAACTGTTTTTT. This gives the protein CASSDSIRDSNEKLFF.

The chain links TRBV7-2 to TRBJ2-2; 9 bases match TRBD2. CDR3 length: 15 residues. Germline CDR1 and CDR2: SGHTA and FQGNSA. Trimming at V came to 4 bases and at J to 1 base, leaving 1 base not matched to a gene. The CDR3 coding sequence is TGTGCCAGCAGCTGGACTAGCGTGAACACCGGGGAGCTGTTTTTT. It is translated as CASSWTSVNTGELFF.

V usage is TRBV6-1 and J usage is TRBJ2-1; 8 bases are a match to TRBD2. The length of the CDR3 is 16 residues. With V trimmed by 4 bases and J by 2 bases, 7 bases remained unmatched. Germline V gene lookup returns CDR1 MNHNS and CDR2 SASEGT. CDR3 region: CASSVKSGRPYNEQFF. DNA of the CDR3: TGTGCCAGCAGTGTGAAGAGCGGGAGACCCTACAATGAGCAGTTCTTC.

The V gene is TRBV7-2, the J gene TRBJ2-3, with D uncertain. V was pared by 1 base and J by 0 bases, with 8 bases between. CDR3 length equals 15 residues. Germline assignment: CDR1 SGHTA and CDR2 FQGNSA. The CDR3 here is CASSLVRLSTDTQYF. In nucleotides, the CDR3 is TGTGCCAGCAGCTTAGTACGGCTTAGCACAGATACGCAGTATTTT.

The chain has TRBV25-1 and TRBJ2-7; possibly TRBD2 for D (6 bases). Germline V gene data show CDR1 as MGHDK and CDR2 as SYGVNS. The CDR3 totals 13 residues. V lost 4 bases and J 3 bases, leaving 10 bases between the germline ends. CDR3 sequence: CASSGGGVYEQYF. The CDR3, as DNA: TGTGCCAGCAGTGGAGGAGGGGTCTACGAGCAGTACTTC.

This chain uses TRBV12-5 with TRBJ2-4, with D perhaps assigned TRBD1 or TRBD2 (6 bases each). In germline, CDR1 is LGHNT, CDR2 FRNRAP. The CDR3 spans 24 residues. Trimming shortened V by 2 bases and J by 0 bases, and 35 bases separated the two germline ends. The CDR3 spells CASGLPHRSGAPSRFMLAKNIQYF. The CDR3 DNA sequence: TGTGCTAGTGGTTTGCCCCACCGGTCGGGGGCGCCTTCCCGATTTATGCTAGCCAAAAACATTCAGTACTTC.

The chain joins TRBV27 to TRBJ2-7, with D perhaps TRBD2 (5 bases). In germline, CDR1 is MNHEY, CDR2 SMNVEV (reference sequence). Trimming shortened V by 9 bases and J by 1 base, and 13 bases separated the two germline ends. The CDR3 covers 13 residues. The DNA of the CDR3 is TGTGCCAGTGGACTTTCTGCTTCCTACGAGCAGTACTTC. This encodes CASGLSASYEQYF.

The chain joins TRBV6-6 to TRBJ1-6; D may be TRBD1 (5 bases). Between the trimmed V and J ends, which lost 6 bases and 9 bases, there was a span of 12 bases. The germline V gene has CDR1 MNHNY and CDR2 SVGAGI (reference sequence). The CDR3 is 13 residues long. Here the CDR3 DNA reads TGTGCCAGCAGCGAACCCAGGGTTTCACCCCTCCACTTT. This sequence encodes CASSEPRVSPLHF.

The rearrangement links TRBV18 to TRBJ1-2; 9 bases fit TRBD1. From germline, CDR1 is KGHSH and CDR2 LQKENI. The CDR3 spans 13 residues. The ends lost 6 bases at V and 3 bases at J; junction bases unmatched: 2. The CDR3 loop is CASSRDRDYGYTF. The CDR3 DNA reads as TGTGCCAGCTCCCGGGACAGGGACTATGGCTACACCTTC.

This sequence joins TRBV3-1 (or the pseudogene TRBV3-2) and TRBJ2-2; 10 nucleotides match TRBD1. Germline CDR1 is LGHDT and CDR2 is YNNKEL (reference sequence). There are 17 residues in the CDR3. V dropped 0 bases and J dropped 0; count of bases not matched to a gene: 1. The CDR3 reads CASSQEGTGANTGELFF. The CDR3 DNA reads TGTGCCAGCAGCCAAGAAGGGACAGGGGCGAACACCGGGGAGCTGTTTTTT.

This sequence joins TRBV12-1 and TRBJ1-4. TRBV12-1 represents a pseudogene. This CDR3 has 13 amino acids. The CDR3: CASSSRWHEKLFF. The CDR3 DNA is TGTGCCAGCAGCTCTAGATGGCATGAAAAACTGTTTTTT.

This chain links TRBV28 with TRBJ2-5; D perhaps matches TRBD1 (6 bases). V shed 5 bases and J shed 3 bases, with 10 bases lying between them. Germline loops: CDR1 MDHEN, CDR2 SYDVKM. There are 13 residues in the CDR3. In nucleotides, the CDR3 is TGTGCCAGCAGTGGACGACAGGAAGAGACCCAGTACTTC. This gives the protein CASSGRQEETQYF. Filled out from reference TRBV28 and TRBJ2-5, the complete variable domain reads DVKVTQSSRYLVKRTGEKVFLECVQDMDHENMFWYRQDPGLGLRLIYFSYDVKMKEKGDIPEGYSVSREKKERFSLILESASTNQTSMYLCASSGRQEETQYFGPGTRLLVL.

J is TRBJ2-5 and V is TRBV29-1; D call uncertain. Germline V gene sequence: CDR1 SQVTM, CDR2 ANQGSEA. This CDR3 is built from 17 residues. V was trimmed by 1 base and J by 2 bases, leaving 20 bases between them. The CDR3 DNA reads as TGCAGCGTTGAAGGACCGGATTTGGAACAGATTCAAGAGACCCAGTACTTC. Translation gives CSVEGPDLEQIQETQYF.

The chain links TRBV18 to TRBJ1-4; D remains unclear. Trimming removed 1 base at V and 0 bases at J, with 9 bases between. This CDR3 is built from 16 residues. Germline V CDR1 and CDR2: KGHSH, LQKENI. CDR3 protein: CASSPRADATNEKLFF. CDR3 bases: TGTGCCAGCTCACCACGGGCGGATGCAACTAATGAAAAACTGTTTTTT.

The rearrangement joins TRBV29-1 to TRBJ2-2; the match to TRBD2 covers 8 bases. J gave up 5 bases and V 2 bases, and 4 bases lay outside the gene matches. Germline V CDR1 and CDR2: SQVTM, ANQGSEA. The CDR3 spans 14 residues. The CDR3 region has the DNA TGCAGCGTTGAACGGGGCGGGGGGACCGGGGAGCTGTTTTTT. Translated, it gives CSVERGGGTGELFF.